This T cell receptor beta chain originates from a study of CD8+ T cells in alopecia areata. General observations from the study: Mice showed TCR sharing more clearly than patients did, possibly owing to HLA. Scalp samples also yield sequences of resident alphabeta T cells from normal skin.

Sequencing relied on a cDNA template that was reverse transcribed from extracted RNA. Method: immunoSEQ multiplex PCR; TCRdb's copy keeps in-frame clones and lacks some. The repertoire holds just over 20,000 clones, with more than 60% as singletons. A handful of patients had their CD4+ cells sorted into CD25+CD127- cells. Peripheral blood and lesional scalp punch biopsies came from alopecia areata patients. It was from PBMCs that CD4+ and CD8+ T cells were sorted. There are a few counts of this clone. What it binds is not known. What was sequenced was CD4+ Tregs sorted from blood. The source is a human donor with alopecia areata.

CDR3 amino acids: CASSLKQYSIQETQYF. CDR3 nucleotides: TGTGCCAGCAGCTTAAAACAGTACTCAATTCAAGAGACCCAGTACTTC. The genes are TRBV7-2 and TRBJ2-5; D is ambiguous. CDR1 and CDR2 (germline): SGHTA, FQGNSA. The CDR3 consists of 16 residues. V was shortened by 2 bases and J by 2 bases, with 15 bases between the two germline ends.